The 24 T cell receptor beta chains given below trace back to one sample, sequenced in a study of OX40 agonist ivuxolimab in advanced cancers. The table came from immunoSEQ multiplex PCR; TCRdb's copy has only in-frame clones and leaves some out. The sample has around 66,000 clones, about 85% seen once. The source material was CD4+ or CD8+ T cells sorted from blood, sampled in a trial of the OX40 agonist ivuxolimab. The receptors stem from an adult with an advanced solid tumor such as melanoma, head and neck, liver or kidney cancer.

This clone was observed a handful of times. This rearrangement joins TRBV28 to TRBJ1-1, with D perhaps TRBD1 (5 bases). The V end was cut by 5 bases, the J end by 8 bases, with 9 bases between. Germline loops: CDR1 MDHEN, CDR2 SYDVKM. The CDR3 spans 11 residues. In DNA form, the CDR3 reads TGTGCCAGCAGTGTTCGACAGGAAGCTTTCTTT. Protein: CASSVRQEAFF. Supplemented by reference TRBV28 and TRBJ1-1, the full variable domain reads DVKVTQSSRYLVKRTGEKVFLECVQDMDHENMFWYRQDPGLGLRLIYFSYDVKMKEKGDIPEGYSVSREKKERFSLILESASTNQTSMYLCASSVRQEAFFGQGTRLTVV.

The chain's CDR3 is CASSLTGDYGYTF. CDR3 sequence (DNA): TGTGCCAGCAGTCTCACAGGAGACTATGGCTACACCTTC. J is TRBJ1-2 and V is TRBV25-1, with a possible D match to TRBD1 (5 bases). The germline V gene has CDR1 MGHDK and CDR2 SYGVNS. Between the trimmed V and J ends, which lost 5 bases and 3 bases, there was a span of 10 bases. The CDR3 spans 13 residues.

The CDR3 loop is CASSIQGNTEAFF. The DNA of the CDR3 is TGTGCCAGTAGTATTCAGGGCAACACTGAAGCTTTCTTT. The chain combines TRBV19 with TRBJ1-1; D possibly corresponds to TRBD1 (5 bases). V dropped 3 bases and J dropped 2 bases, with 7 bases sitting between them. Germline loops: CDR1 LNHDA, CDR2 SQIVND (reference sequence). This CDR3 spans 13 amino acids.

This clone was seen only once. The chain employs TRBV29-1 and TRBJ2-7; 7 bases line up with TRBD2. Trimming removed 4 bases from V and 5 bases from J; junction bases left unmatched: 5. The V gene's germline CDR1 is SQVTM and CDR2 ANQGSEA. This CDR3 contains 12 residues. CDR3 bases: TGCAGCGTTGCCAGCGGGGTTGACGAGCAGTACTTC. Its translation: CSVASGVDEQYF.

This chain connects TRBV18 to TRBJ2-5; D is unclear. Germline V CDR1 and CDR2: KGHSH, LQKENI. The length of the CDR3 is 12 residues. The V end lost 2 bases, the J end lost 4 bases, and 5 bases lay between the germline ends. The CDR3 loop is CASSPGRETQYF. CDR3 DNA sequence: TGTGCCAGCTCACCAGGCAGAGAGACCCAGTACTTC.

In its sample, this clone was seen once. Here the CDR3 reads CASRAGLYNEQFF. CDR3 sequence (DNA): TGTGCCAGTAGAGCGGGTCTTTACAATGAGCAGTTCTTC. The chain links TRBV19 to TRBJ2-1; possible D gene TRBD2, 6 bases. Germline V gives CDR1 LNHDA, CDR2 SQIVND (reference sequence). CDR3 length equals 13 residues. V was trimmed by 6 bases and J by 4 bases, leaving 10 bases between them.

DNA for the CDR3: TGTGCCAGCAGCTCGGGACGACCCCAGGGGGACCAGTACTTC. This encodes CASSSGRPQGDQYF. The chain has TRBV5-4 and TRBJ2-5; 7 bases match TRBD1. Germline CDR1 and CDR2: SGHNT and YYREEE (reference sequence). The CDR3 sequence is 14 residues long. With 3 bases clipped from V and 10 bases from J, the junction kept 12 bases outside the gene matches. Filled out from reference TRBV5-4 and TRBJ2-5, the complete variable domain reads ETGVTQSPTHLIKTRGQQVTLRCSSQSGHNTVSWYQQALGQGPQFIFQYYREEENGRGNFPPRFSGLQFPNYSSELNVNALELDDSALYLCASSSGRPQGDQYFGPGTRLLVL.

The V call is TRBV19, the J call TRBJ2-5; the D gene is possibly TRBD1 (6 bases). The ends were cut back, 3 bases at V and 3 bases at J, with 14 bases in the middle. There are 15 residues in the CDR3. Germline V CDR1 and CDR2: LNHDA, SQIVND (reference sequence). CDR3 in amino acids: CASSIDPGQKETQYF. CDR3 nucleotide sequence: TGTGCCAGTAGTATCGACCCCGGACAGAAAGAGACCCAGTACTTC.

The V gene is TRBV6-5, the J gene TRBJ1-4; D is perhaps TRBD1 (6 bases). V lost 6 bases and J 4 bases, leaving 15 bases between the germline ends. The CDR3 has 15 amino acids. Germline V CDR1 and CDR2: MNHEY, SVGAGI. CDR3 loop: CASRQNRVVNEKLFF. In DNA, the CDR3 is TGTGCCAGCAGGCAAAACAGGGTCGTTAATGAAAAACTGTTTTTT.

The chain uses TRBV5-1 and TRBJ2-3; D is unclear. Trimming took 0 bases from V and 4 from J, leaving 9 bases between them. The CDR3 covers 14 residues. The V gene's germline CDR1 is SGHRS and CDR2 YFSETQ. The CDR3 DNA is TGCGCCAGCAGCTTGGGGCTAGGGCCAGATACGCAGTATTTT. Its translation: CASSLGLGPDTQYF.

In its sample, this clone was seen once. The chain has TRBV7-3 and TRBJ2-5; weak D call: TRBD2 (8 bases). The CDR3 totals 14 residues. The V end was cut by 5 bases, the J end by 4 bases, with 14 bases between. The germline gives CDR1 SGHTA, CDR2 FQGTGA. CDR3 loop: CASSPGGTVETQYF. The DNA of the CDR3 is TGTGCCAGCAGCCCGGGGGGGACAGTAGAGACCCAGTACTTC.

J is TRBJ1-1 and V is TRBV5-1, with D unresolved. Deletions cut 0 bases from V and 1 base from J, with 13 bases between. The CDR3 contains 16 residues. CDR1 and CDR2 (germline): SGHRS, YFSETQ. CDR3 in DNA: TGCGCCAGCAGCTTGGGCGGAGGTCTTACGAACACTGAAGCTTTCTTT. It translates to CASSLGGGLTNTEAFF.

The chain is built from TRBV6-5 and TRBJ2-3; TRBD2 matches 8 bases. V lost 6 bases to trimming and J lost 3 bases; unmatched junction nucleotides: 8. The CDR3 consists of 15 residues. Germline CDR1 and CDR2: MNHEY and SVGAGI. The CDR3 DNA sequence: TGTGCCAGCAGCCGAAAGCCTAGCGGGACAGATACGCAGTATTTT. This gives the protein CASSRKPSGTDTQYF.

The chain joins TRBV2 to TRBJ2-6; D perhaps matches TRBD2 (5 bases). This CDR3 comprises 14 residues. V was clipped by 7 bases and J by 0 bases, with 7 bases between them. Germline V lookup: CDR1 SNHLY, CDR2 FYNNEI. The CDR3 is CASKRDSGANVLTF. CDR3 coding DNA: TGTGCCAGCAAGAGGGACTCTGGGGCCAACGTCCTGACTTTC.

This clone was observed once. V and J are TRBV19 and TRBJ1-3; a possible D gene is TRBD1 (5 bases). Trimming took off 6 bases at V and 0 bases at J, with 21 bases between the two ends. CDR1 is LNHDA, CDR2 SQIVND, per germline (reference sequence). CDR3 length: 18 amino acids. The CDR3 DNA sequence: TGTGCCAGTAGCCAAAATGGGGCCCCAGCTTACTCTGGAAACACCATATATTTT. Its translation is CASSQNGAPAYSGNTIYF.

The V call is TRBV6-1, the J call TRBJ2-7; a weak D match, TRBD2 (6 bases). The CDR3 is made up of 14 amino acids. Trimming took off 10 bases at V and 3 bases at J, with 19 bases between the two ends. CDR1 is MNHNS, CDR2 SASEGT, per germline. Here the CDR3 DNA reads TGTGCCACCAAGACTAGGCTTCGGGTCTACGAGCAGTACTTC. Its protein is CATKTRLRVYEQYF.

The chain has TRBV28 and TRBJ1-2; no definite D call. Germline CDR1 is MDHEN and CDR2 is SYDVKM. V dropped 6 bases and J dropped 7 bases, with 6 bases sitting between them. This CDR3 has 10 amino acids. The CDR3 spells CASSGFGYTF. DNA for the CDR3: TGTGCCAGCAGCGGTTTTGGCTACACCTTC.

This clone was counted once. An end of the junction differs from the germline gene, which may be a read error. The genes are TRBV6-1 and TRBJ1-2, with a weak D call TRBD1 (5 bases). The germline CDR1 and CDR2 sequences are MNHNS and SASEGT. This CDR3 region has 15 residues. The CDR3 DNA reads as TGTGTCAGCAGTGAAGTTGTCGGGACTCGGGAGAGCTACACCTTC. Its translation is CVSSEVVGTRESYTF.

A single count supports this clone. The rearrangement joins TRBV27 to TRBJ2-7, with a possible D match to TRBD2 (6 bases). Germline V gives CDR1 MNHEY, CDR2 SMNVEV (reference sequence). Deletions cut 4 bases from V and 0 bases from J, with 13 bases between. The length of the CDR3 is 15 residues. CDR3 bases: TGTGCCAGCAGTTCGGAGGGCCTAGGCTCCTACGAGCAGTACTTC. The encoded protein is CASSSEGLGSYEQYF.

The rearrangement uses TRBV30 and TRBJ1-2; the D is unclear. Trimming pared 0 bases from V and 8 bases from J, leaving 10 bases between. The germline gives CDR1 GTSNPN, CDR2 SVGIG (reference sequence). This CDR3 region has 12 residues. DNA for the CDR3: TGTGCCTGGAGTGTTGATGCTAGGGGCTACACCTTC. Translation: CAWSVDARGYTF.

The gene calls are TRBV2 and TRBJ1-2; 10 bases are a match to TRBD1. Unmatched junction bases numbered 2, after V lost 3 bases and J lost 4 bases. The CDR3 covers 14 residues. The germline CDR1 and CDR2 sequences are SNHLY and FYNNEI. CDR3 sequence: CASSDDRGPYGYTF. DNA of the CDR3: TGTGCCAGCAGTGATGACAGGGGGCCCTATGGCTACACCTTC.

CDR3 sequence: CAWSGAGGHEQFF. The CDR3 region has the DNA TGTGCCTGGAGTGGGGCAGGGGGCCATGAGCAGTTCTTC. The chain employs TRBV30 and TRBJ2-1, with TRBD1 matching 8 bases. The CDR3 has 13 residues. Germline V gene data show CDR1 as GTSNPN and CDR2 as SVGIG (reference sequence). The V segment lost 1 base and the J segment 8 bases; nucleotides outside the gene matches: 4.

The J gene is TRBJ2-1, the V gene TRBV2, with 12 positions matching TRBD2. Germline-derived CDR1 and CDR2 are SNHLY and FYNNEI. The junction had 5 bases not matched to a gene; V was cut back by 6 bases and J by 8 bases. This CDR3 contains 14 residues. CDR3 protein: CASRPTSGGYEQFF. DNA for the CDR3: TGTGCCAGCAGGCCGACTAGCGGGGGCTATGAGCAGTTCTTC.

The rearrangement joins TRBV11-3 to TRBJ2-3; the D gene is possibly TRBD2 (6 bases). Between the trimmed V and J ends, which lost 1 base and 3 bases, there was a span of 11 bases. Per germline, CDR1 SGHNT and CDR2 YENEEA. CDR3 size: 15 residues. CDR3 bases: TGTGCCAGCAGCTTAGGGGCTAGCGCAACAGATACGCAGTATTTT. This sequence encodes CASSLGASATDTQYF.